Reported below is one T cell receptor (beta chain). V lost 1 base, J lost 7 bases, and 10 bases stayed unmatched. Germline V gene data show CDR1 as SGHDN and CDR2 as FVKESK. There are 16 residues in the CDR3. TCRdb's copy holds only in-frame clones and misses some; the assay was immunoSEQ multiplex PCR. The table has 300,000 to 400,000 clones, roughly 84% seen once. These data are taken from a study of blood T cell repertoires in COVID-19. The V gene is TRBV14, the J gene TRBJ2-4, with 7 bases aligning to TRBD1. The sequence was obtained from a man between 50 and 59 years old with active or convalescent COVID-19. Material: peripheral blood. CDR3 region: CASSQGPRQGLNIQYF. The CDR3 DNA sequence: TGTGCCAGCAGCCAAGGCCCCCGACAGGGTTTGAACATTCAGTACTTC.